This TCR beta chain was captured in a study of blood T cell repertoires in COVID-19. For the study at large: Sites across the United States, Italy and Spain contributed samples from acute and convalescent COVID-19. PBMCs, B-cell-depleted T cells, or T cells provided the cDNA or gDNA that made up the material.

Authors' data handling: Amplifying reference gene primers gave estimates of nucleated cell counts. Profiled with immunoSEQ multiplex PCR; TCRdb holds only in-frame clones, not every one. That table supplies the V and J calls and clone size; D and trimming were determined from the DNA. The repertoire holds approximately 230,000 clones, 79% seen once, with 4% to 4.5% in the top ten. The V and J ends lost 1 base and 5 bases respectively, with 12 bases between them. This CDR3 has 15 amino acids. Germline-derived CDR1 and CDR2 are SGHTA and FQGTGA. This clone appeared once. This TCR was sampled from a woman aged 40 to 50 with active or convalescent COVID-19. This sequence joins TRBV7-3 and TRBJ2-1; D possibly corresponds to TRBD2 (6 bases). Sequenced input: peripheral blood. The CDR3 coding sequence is TGTGCCAGCAGCTTAAGGGGGGAACTTAACAATGAGCAGTTCTTC. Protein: CASSLRGELNNEQFF.